A selection of T cell receptor beta chains follows, all from one sample in a study of shared clonotypes between healthy human individuals. Using immunoSEQ multiplex PCR, the repertoire was profiled, and TCRdb retains in-frame clones only, with some absent. The sample records a few hundred thousand clones, about 80% being singletons. Sequencing used PBMCs. These receptor sequences come from a woman aged 40 to 50 in good health. Some clones in this sample may be carry-over from other donors' samples. The CDR3 runs from the conserved cysteine through the conserved F or W. The D gene is left open where the match is weak. Size values are once, few and many counts, or a class for expanded clones, and some rows have none.

clone_size: -; d_call: TRBD1; j_call: TRBJ2-4; v_call: TRBV6-6; cdr3_aa: CASRGQGVAVQYF; cdr3_nt: TGTGCCAGCAGGGGACAGGGGGTAGCAGTTCAGTACTTC
clone_size: -; d_call: TRBD1; j_call: TRBJ1-2; v_call: TRBV6-5; cdr3_aa: CASRKSGGFYGYTF; cdr3_nt: TGTGCCAGCAGAAAGTCAGGGGGTTTCTATGGCTACACCTTC
clone_size: -; d_call: TRBD1; j_call: TRBJ2-1; v_call: TRBV28; cdr3_aa: CAAGQGNYNEQFF; cdr3_nt: TGTGCCGCCGGACAGGGCAACTACAATGAGCAGTTCTTC
clone_size: -; d_call: -; j_call: TRBJ2-5; v_call: TRBV30; cdr3_aa: CAWQGQETQYF; cdr3_nt: TGTGCCTGGCAAGGGCAAGAGACCCAGTACTTC
clone_size: -; d_call: -; j_call: TRBJ2-7; v_call: TRBV30; cdr3_aa: CAWARGTAGWGYEQYF; cdr3_nt: TGTGCCTGGGCTAGGGGGACGGCGGGCTGGGGTTACGAGCAGTACTTC
clone_size: few; d_call: -; j_call: TRBJ2-2; v_call: TRBV9; cdr3_aa: CASSVAGGPRNTGELFF; cdr3_nt: TGTGCCAGCAGCGTAGCTGGGGGACCCAGGAACACCGGGGAGCTGTTTTTT
clone_size: -; d_call: -; j_call: TRBJ2-6; v_call: TRBV9; cdr3_aa: CASSVGVTGANVLTF; cdr3_nt: TGTGCCAGCAGCGTAGGGGTAACTGGGGCCAACGTCCTGACTTTC
clone_size: -; d_call: TRBD1; j_call: TRBJ2-1; v_call: TRBV2; cdr3_aa: CASRNPQTGGNEQFF; cdr3_nt: TGTGCCAGCCGAAACCCTCAGACAGGGGGGAATGAGCAGTTCTTC
clone_size: -; d_call: -; j_call: TRBJ2-1; v_call: TRBV9; cdr3_aa: CASSVRAGDEQFF; cdr3_nt: TGTGCCAGCAGCGTAAGGGCCGGGGATGAGCAGTTCTTC
clone_size: -; d_call: -; j_call: TRBJ1-5; v_call: TRBV23-1; cdr3_aa: CASSRGAGASSNQPQHF; cdr3_nt: TGCGCCAGCAGTCGCGGTGCAGGAGCGAGTAGCAATCAGCCCCAGCATTTT
clone_size: once; d_call: TRBD2; j_call: TRBJ2-7; v_call: TRBV28; cdr3_aa: CASGSGRAVEQYF; cdr3_nt: TGTGCCAGCGGTAGCGGGAGGGCGGTCGAGCAGTACTTC
clone_size: -; d_call: TRBD2; j_call: TRBJ2-7; v_call: TRBV18; cdr3_aa: CASSPLAGAEQYF; cdr3_nt: TGTGCCAGCTCACCACTAGCGGGAGCCGAGCAGTACTTC
clone_size: -; d_call: TRBD2; j_call: TRBJ2-5; v_call: TRBV30; cdr3_aa: CAFSGIGRETQYF; cdr3_nt: TGTGCCTTCAGCGGGATAGGGAGAGAGACCCAGTACTTC
clone_size: -; d_call: TRBD2; j_call: TRBJ2-1; v_call: TRBV7-2; cdr3_aa: CASSGNAMLAGAAYNEQFF; cdr3_nt: TGTGCCAGCAGCGGTAACGCCATGCTAGCGGGAGCCGCTTACAATGAGCAGTTCTTC